These 12 T cell receptor beta chains share one sample of origin, sequenced in a study of T-cell reconstitution after alpha-beta-depleted transplantation in children. Unique molecular identifiers were incorporated when the TCRbeta library was constructed. TCRdb independently ran MiXCR on the PCR reads; one entry per CDR3 protein. The sample carries some 550,000 distinct CDR3 sequences, approximately 20% recorded once. The sample here was PBMCs from the stem cell graft donor, taken from the stem cell graft. These receptors all stem from a human donor who donated a stem cell graft to a child with acute lymphoblastic leukemia.

This clonotype occurred a few times. The rearrangement uses TRBV4-1 and TRBJ1-5; D is ambiguous. Trimming took off 2 bases at V and 3 bases at J, with 11 bases between the two ends. Looked up from germline, CDR1 is MGHRA and CDR2 is YSYEKL. The CDR3 runs to 15 residues. The CDR3 is CASSQILGDNQPQHF. The CDR3, as DNA: TGCGCCAGCAGCCAAATTTTAGGCGACAATCAGCCCCAGCATTTT.

This clonotype was seen a few times. The rearrangement links TRBV29-1 to TRBJ2-3, with 9 nucleotides matching TRBD1. Germline CDR1 SQVTM, CDR2 ANQGSEA. J gave up 5 bases and V 6 bases, and 12 bases lay outside the gene matches. The CDR3 runs 15 residues. CDR3 nucleotides: TGCAGCGTCCCACCGGGACAGGGAACGATAGATACGCAGTATTTT. The encoded protein is CSVPPGQGTIDTQYF.

This clonotype was found a few times. The chain recombines TRBV7-6 with TRBJ1-6; D unresolved. Germline lookup yields CDR1 SGHVS and CDR2 FNYEAQ. V dropped 0 bases and J dropped 10 bases, with 7 bases sitting between them. The CDR3 sequence is 13 residues long. The CDR3 here is CASSLAQTSPLHF. CDR3 coding DNA: TGTGCCAGCAGCTTAGCACAAACGTCACCCCTCCACTTT.

With regard to this clonotype: One end of the junction is discordant with germline, which a read error may explain. The chain employs TRBV3-1 and TRBJ1-1; TRBD1 aligns across 12 bases. CDR3 size: 18 residues. Germline V lookup: CDR1 LGHDT, CDR2 YNNKEL (reference sequence). In DNA, the CDR3 is TGTGCCAGCTGCCACCCAGTCGGGACAGGGGGCGTCCGCACTGAAGCTTTCTTT. It encodes CASCHPVGTGGVRTEAFF.

In this sample, this clonotype turned up a few times. The chain links TRBV5-1 to TRBJ2-2; D may be TRBD2 (6 bases). Trimming took off 4 bases at V and 7 bases at J, with 8 bases between the two ends. CDR1 and CDR2 (germline): SGHRS, YFSETQ. The CDR3 spans 12 residues. This chain's CDR3 is CASSHGSGELFF. DNA of the CDR3: TGCGCCAGCAGCCACGGGAGCGGGGAGCTGTTTTTT.

The chain is built from TRBV20-1 and TRBJ2-7, with TRBD2 matching over 10 bases. Germline V CDR1 and CDR2: DFQATT, SNEGSKA (reference sequence). This CDR3 spans 16 amino acids. The J segment lost 3 bases and the V segment lost 0 bases, leaving 8 bases of the junction unmatched. The CDR3 DNA is TGCAGTGCTAGAGAGACTAGCGGGCCTGCCTTCTACGAGCAGTACTTC. It specifies CSARETSGPAFYEQYF.

In its sample, this clonotype was seen a few times. V gene TRBV27 combines with J gene TRBJ2-1; 9 positions agree with TRBD2. The J segment lost 6 bases and the V segment lost 6 bases, leaving 9 bases of the junction unmatched. This CDR3 has 15 residues. Germline loops: CDR1 MNHEY, CDR2 SMNVEV (reference sequence). The CDR3 nucleotides are TGTGCCAGCAGCCTAGCGGGGACTAGCTTCAATGAGCAGTTCTTC. Amino acid sequence: CASSLAGTSFNEQFF.

The chain recombines TRBV19 with TRBJ1-5; tentative D call: TRBD1 (6 bases). Trimming cost V 9 bases and J 9 bases, with 21 bases left between them. Germline V gives CDR1 LNHDA, CDR2 SQIVND (reference sequence). The CDR3 runs to 14 residues. This CDR3 is CASSAGGPEGPQHF. CDR3 nucleotide sequence: TGTGCCAGCAGCGCGGGGGGCCCTGAGGGGCCCCAGCATTTT.

V gene TRBV12-3 or TRBV12-4 combines with J gene TRBJ2-2; 12 bases map to TRBD1. J lost 5 bases, V lost 4 bases, and 17 bases had no gene match. The CDR3 consists of 20 residues. CDR3 bases: TGTGCCAGCAGTTCACCCTCCCCAGGGACAGGGGGCTATCTAACCGGGGAGCTGTTTTTT. Encoded protein: CASSSPSPGTGGYLTGELFF.

This chain connects TRBV20-1 to TRBJ2-7; 10 nucleotides agree with TRBD2. In germline, CDR1 is DFQATT, CDR2 SNEGSKA (reference sequence). The CDR3 has 14 residues. V trimming: 2 bases; J trimming: 3 bases; junction bases outside the gene matches: 4. The CDR3 DNA sequence: TGCAGTGCTAGACTAGCGGGAGTGAGCTACGAGCAGTACTTC. Encoded protein: CSARLAGVSYEQYF.

The CDR3 DNA sequence: TGTGCCAGTAAAATCGGGGGTGATCAGCCCCAGCATTTT. It translates to CASKIGGDQPQHF. The chain joins TRBV19 to TRBJ1-5; weak D call: TRBD1 (5 bases). V gave up 7 bases and J gave up 5 bases, with 12 bases separating them. The CDR3 has 13 residues. Germline-derived CDR1 and CDR2 are LNHDA and SQIVND (reference sequence).

The chain has TRBV20-1 and TRBJ2-5, with a possible D match to TRBD2 (6 bases). Trimming stripped 2 bases from V and 8 bases from J, with 12 bases between. The CDR3 is made up of 12 amino acids. The V gene's germline CDR1 is DFQATT and CDR2 SNEGSKA (reference sequence). The chain's CDR3 is CSARSPGTTQYF. Written as DNA, the CDR3 is TGCAGTGCTAGATCCCCCGGGACTACCCAGTACTTC.